Following are 5 T cell receptor beta chains from one sample sequenced in a study of graft-versus-host responses after intestinal transplantation. Measured with immunoSEQ multiplex PCR; TCRdb has only the in-frame clones, and not every one. The sample holds roughly 90,000 clones; about 88% are singletons and the top ten take 0.28%. No antigen has been identified for these receptors. The input for sequencing was unstimulated CD4+ T cells sorted from spleen or lymph node cells, taken before transplant. The receptors stem from a human donor who was the organ donor for an intestinal transplant.

This chain connects TRBV7-2 to TRBJ1-1; a possible D gene is TRBD1 (5 bases). V was trimmed by 6 bases and J by 4 bases, leaving 15 bases between them. This CDR3 comprises 14 residues. CDR1 is SGHTA and CDR2 is FQGNSA in the germline V gene. CDR3 sequence reads: CASSTQGYGTEAFF. The CDR3 DNA reads as TGTGCCAGCAGTACCCAGGGTTACGGCACTGAAGCTTTCTTT.

V and J are TRBV2 and TRBJ1-1; maybe TRBD1 (6 bases). The V end lost 4 bases, the J end lost 2 bases, and 20 bases lay between the germline ends. Germline V gene sequence: CDR1 SNHLY, CDR2 FYNNEI. The CDR3 extends over 17 amino acids. The CDR3 region has the DNA TGTGCCAGCAGTGGGGCAGGGGCGGTTCCAGAAAACACTGAAGCTTTCTTT. Encoded protein: CASSGAGAVPENTEAFF.

The genes are TRBV6-5 and TRBJ2-4; 8 nucleotides line up with TRBD1. Unmatched junction bases numbered 6, after V lost 2 bases and J lost 9 bases. Germline values: CDR1 MNHEY, CDR2 SVGAGI. The CDR3 sequence is 14 residues long. This CDR3 is CASSYRTGNGIQYF. In DNA, the CDR3 is TGTGCCAGCAGTTACCGGACAGGGAACGGCATTCAGTACTTC.

V is TRBV30 and J is TRBJ2-5, with D possibly TRBD2 on 6 matching bases. CDR1 and CDR2 from the germline V gene are GTSNPN and SVGIG (reference sequence). The CDR3 runs 14 residues. The V end was cut by 2 bases, the J end by 4 bases, with 14 bases between. As DNA, the CDR3 is TGTGCCTGGAGTTCCGCGGGGAATGGAGAGACCCAGTACTTC. This gives the protein CAWSSAGNGETQYF. Full variable domain (missing parts from reference TRBV30 and TRBJ2-5): SQTIHQWPATLVQPVGSPLSLECTVEGTSNPNLYWYRQAAGRGLQLLFYSVGIGQISSEVPQNLSASRPQDRQFILSSKKLLLSDSGFYLCAWSSAGNGETQYFGPGTRLLVL.

This chain links TRBV18 with TRBJ1-1, with 7 bases aligning to TRBD1. Germline CDR1 is KGHSH and CDR2 is LQKENI. The CDR3 consists of 13 residues. Trimming cost V 7 bases and J 2 bases; bases outside gene matches: 4. CDR3 loop: CASLGDRNTEAFF. The CDR3 DNA is TGTGCCAGCTTGGGGGACAGAAACACTGAAGCTTTCTTT.